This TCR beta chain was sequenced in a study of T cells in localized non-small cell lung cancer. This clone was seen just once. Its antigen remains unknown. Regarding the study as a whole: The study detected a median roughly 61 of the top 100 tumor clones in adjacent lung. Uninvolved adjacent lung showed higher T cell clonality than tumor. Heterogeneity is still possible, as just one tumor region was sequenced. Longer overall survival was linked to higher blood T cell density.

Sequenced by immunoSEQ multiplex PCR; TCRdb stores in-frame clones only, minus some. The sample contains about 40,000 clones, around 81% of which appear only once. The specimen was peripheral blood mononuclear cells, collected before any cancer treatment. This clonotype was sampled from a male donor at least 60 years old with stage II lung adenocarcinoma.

The CDR3 region has the DNA TGCGCCAGCAGATCTTGGAATGGGATGGAGACCCAGTACTTC. Amino acid sequence: CASRSWNGMETQYF. J is TRBJ2-5 and V is TRBV5-1; D unresolved. Germline CDR1 and CDR2: SGHRS and YFSETQ. Trimming removed 5 bases at V and 5 bases at J, with 16 bases between. The CDR3 is 14 residues long.